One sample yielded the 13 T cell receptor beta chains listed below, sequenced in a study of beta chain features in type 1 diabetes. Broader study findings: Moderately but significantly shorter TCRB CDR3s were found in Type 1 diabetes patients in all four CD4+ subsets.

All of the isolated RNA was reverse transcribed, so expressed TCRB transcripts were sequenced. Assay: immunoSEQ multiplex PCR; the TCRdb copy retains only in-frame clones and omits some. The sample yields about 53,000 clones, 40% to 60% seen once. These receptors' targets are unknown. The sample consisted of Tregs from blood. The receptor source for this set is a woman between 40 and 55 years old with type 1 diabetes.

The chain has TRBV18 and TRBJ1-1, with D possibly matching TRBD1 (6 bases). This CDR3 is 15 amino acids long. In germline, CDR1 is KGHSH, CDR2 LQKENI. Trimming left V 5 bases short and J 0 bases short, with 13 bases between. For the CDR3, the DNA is TGTGCCAGCTCATCAAGGACAGATTTGAACACTGAAGCTTTCTTT. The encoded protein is CASSSRTDLNTEAFF.

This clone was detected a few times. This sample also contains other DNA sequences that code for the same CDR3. The CDR3 spells CAWSVRGNQPQHF. The CDR3 nucleotides read TGTGCCTGGAGTGTACGAGGGAATCAGCCCCAGCATTTT. The chain links TRBV30 to TRBJ1-5; no clear D gene. CDR3 size: 13 residues. The V gene lost 0 bases and the J gene lost 4 bases, with 7 bases spanning the gap. The germline gives CDR1 GTSNPN, CDR2 SVGIG (reference sequence).

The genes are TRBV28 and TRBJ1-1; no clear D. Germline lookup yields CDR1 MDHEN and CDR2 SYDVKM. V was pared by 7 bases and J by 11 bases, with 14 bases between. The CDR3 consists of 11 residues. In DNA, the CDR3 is TGTGCCAGCATCGGCGGTCGTTACGCTTTCTTT. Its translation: CASIGGRYAFF.

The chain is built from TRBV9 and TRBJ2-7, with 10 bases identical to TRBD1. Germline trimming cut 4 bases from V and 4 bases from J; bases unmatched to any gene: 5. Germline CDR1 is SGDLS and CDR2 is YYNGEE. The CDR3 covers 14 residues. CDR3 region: CASSPRTGGYEQYF. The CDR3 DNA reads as TGTGCCAGCAGCCCGAGGACAGGGGGTTACGAGCAGTACTTC.

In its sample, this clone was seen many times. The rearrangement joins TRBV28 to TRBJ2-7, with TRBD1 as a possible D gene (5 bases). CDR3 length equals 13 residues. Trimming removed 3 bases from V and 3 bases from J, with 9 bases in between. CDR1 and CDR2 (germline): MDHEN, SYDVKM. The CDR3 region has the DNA TGTGCCAGCAGTTTTAGCCAGGGCTACGAGCAGTACTTC. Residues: CASSFSQGYEQYF. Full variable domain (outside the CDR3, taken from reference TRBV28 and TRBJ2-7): DVKVTQSSRYLVKRTGEKVFLECVQDMDHENMFWYRQDPGLGLRLIYFSYDVKMKEKGDIPEGYSVSREKKERFSLILESASTNQTSMYLCASSFSQGYEQYFGPGTRLTVT.

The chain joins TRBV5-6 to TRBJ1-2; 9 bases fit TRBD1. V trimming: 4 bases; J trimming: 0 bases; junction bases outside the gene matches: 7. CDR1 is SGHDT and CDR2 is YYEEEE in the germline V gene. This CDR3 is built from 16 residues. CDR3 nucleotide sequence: TGTGCCAGCAGCACGTATAGGACAGGGGCTAACTATGGCTACACCTTC. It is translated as CASSTYRTGANYGYTF.

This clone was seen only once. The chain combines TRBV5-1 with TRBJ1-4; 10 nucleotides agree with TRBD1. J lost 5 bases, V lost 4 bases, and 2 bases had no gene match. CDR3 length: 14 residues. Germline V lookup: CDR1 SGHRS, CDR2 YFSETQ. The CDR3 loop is CASSRDRGNEKLFF. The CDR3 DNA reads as TGCGCCAGCAGCCGGGACAGGGGAAATGAAAAACTGTTTTTT.

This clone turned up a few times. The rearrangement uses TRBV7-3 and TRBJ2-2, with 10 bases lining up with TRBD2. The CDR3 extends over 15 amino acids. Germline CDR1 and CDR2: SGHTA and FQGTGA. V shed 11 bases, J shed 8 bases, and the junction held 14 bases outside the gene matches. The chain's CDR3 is CAGRTSGLQGGELFF. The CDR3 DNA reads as TGTGCCGGCCGGACTAGCGGCCTCCAAGGGGGGGAGCTGTTTTTT. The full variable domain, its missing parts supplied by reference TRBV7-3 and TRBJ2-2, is GAGVSQTPSNKVTEKGKYVELRCDPISGHTALYWYRQSLGQGPEFLIYFQGTGAADDSGLPNDRFFAVRPEGSVSTLKIQRTERGDSAVYLCAGRTSGLQGGELFFGEGSRLTVL.

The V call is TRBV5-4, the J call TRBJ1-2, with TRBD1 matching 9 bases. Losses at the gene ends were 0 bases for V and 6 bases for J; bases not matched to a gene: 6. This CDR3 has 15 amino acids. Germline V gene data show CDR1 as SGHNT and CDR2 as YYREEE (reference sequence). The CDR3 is CASSLVNRGLHGYTF. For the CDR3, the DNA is TGTGCCAGCAGCTTGGTTAACAGGGGGCTTCATGGCTACACCTTC.

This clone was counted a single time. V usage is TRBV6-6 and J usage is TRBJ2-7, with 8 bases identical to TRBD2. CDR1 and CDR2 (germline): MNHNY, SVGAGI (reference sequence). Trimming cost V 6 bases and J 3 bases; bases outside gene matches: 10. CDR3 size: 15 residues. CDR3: CASRPYAGGVYEQYF. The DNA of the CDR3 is TGTGCCAGCAGACCCTATGCGGGGGGTGTCTACGAGCAGTACTTC.

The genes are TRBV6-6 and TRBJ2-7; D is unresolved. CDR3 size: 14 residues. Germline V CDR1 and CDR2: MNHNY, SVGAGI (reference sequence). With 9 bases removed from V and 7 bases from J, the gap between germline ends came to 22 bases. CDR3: CASIENPSGSEQYF. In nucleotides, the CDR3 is TGTGCCAGTATCGAAAACCCCTCGGGTAGTGAGCAGTACTTC.

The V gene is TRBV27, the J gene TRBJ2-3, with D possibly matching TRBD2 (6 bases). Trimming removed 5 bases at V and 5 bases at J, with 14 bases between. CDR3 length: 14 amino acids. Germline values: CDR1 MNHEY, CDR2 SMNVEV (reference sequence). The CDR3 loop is CASSLAGWGDTQYF. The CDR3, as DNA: TGTGCCAGCAGTCTGGCGGGGTGGGGAGATACGCAGTATTTT.

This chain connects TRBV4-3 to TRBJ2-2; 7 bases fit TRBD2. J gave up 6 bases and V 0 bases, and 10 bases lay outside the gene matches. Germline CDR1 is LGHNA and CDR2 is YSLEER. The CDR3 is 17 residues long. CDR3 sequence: CASSQELAAGAPGELFF. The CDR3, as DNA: TGCGCCAGCAGCCAAGAATTAGCGGCGGGAGCCCCCGGGGAGCTGTTTTTT.